One sample yielded the 25 T cell receptor beta chains listed below, sequenced in a study of identical twins listed by TCRdb under 2016. Receptor amplification or capture employed 5' RACE. The sequencing machine was an Illumina HiSeq 2000. TCRdb trimmed public reads at Q25 via fastp, called clones via MiXCR and kept in-frame beta chains. One record per CDR3 amino acid sequence lists the most common genes and DNA. The sample table holds approximately 220,000 distinct CDR3 sequences, of which around 8% were seen once. About 1.9% of the sample comes from the top ten. The sample was also linked to a second study, of yellow fever vaccine responses in identical twins.

Sequencing input: memory (CD45RO+) T cells sorted from blood. This specimen's cell subset or site label, interpreted: CD45RO+ enriched T cells. The receptors derive from a woman younger than 30 in good health.

At least ten counts were recorded for this clonotype. The V call is TRBV7-8, the J call TRBJ2-3, with a possible D match to TRBD2 (5 bases). The CDR3 covers 14 residues. Trimming shortened V by 4 bases and J by 4 bases, and 12 bases separated the two germline ends. CDR1 and CDR2 from the germline V gene are SGHVS and FQNEAQ. This chain's CDR3 is CASSSYSDPDTQYF. CDR3 nucleotides: TGTGCCAGCAGCTCCTATAGCGACCCAGATACGCAGTATTTT.

The chain's CDR3 is CASTQDSNYGYTF. The CDR3 bases are TGTGCCAGCACTCAAGATTCTAACTATGGCTACACCTTC. V usage is TRBV6-6 and J usage is TRBJ1-2; no clear D. The CDR3 spans 13 residues. The germline V and J ends were trimmed by 7 bases and 0 bases, with 9 bases remaining between them. Per germline, CDR1 MNHNY and CDR2 SVGAGI (reference sequence).

This clonotype occurred many times. This sequence joins TRBV10-3 and TRBJ2-3; D is ambiguous. This CDR3 comprises 14 residues. Trimming stripped 3 bases from V and 6 bases from J, with 13 bases between. Germline CDR1 reads ENHRY; CDR2 reads SYGVKD. DNA for the CDR3: TGTGCCATCAGTGACTCCGTCACGCGCGATACGCAGTATTTT. Translated: CAISDSVTRDTQYF.

This clonotype was found many times. The chain carries TRBV6-1 and TRBJ2-5; unclear D gene. Germline loops: CDR1 MNHNS, CDR2 SASEGT. V lost 6 bases, J lost 5 bases, and 19 bases lay in between. CDR3 length equals 15 residues. The CDR3 sequence: CASSRTPPIGETQYF. CDR3 in DNA: TGTGCCAGCAGCCGTACTCCCCCCATTGGGGAGACCCAGTACTTC.

This clonotype has a count of ten or more. The rearrangement joins TRBV5-1 to TRBJ2-3; D gene ambiguous. The germline V gene has CDR1 SGHRS and CDR2 YFSETQ. Trimming removed 6 bases at V and 0 bases at J, with 2 bases between. The CDR3 length is 11 residues. CDR3: CASKSTDTQYF. The CDR3 bases are TGCGCCAGCAAAAGCACAGATACGCAGTATTTT.

The chain is built from TRBV18 and TRBJ2-1, with a possible D match to TRBD2 (6 bases). V was shortened by 0 bases and J by 7 bases, with 7 bases between the two germline ends. Germline V gene lookup returns CDR1 KGHSH and CDR2 LQKENI. This CDR3 comprises 13 residues. CDR3 bases: TGTGCCAGCTCACCACCAGGGAGGAATGAGCAGTTCTTC. Residues: CASSPPGRNEQFF. The full variable domain, in which reference TRBV18 and TRBJ2-1 provide the parts outside the CDR3, is NAGVMQNPRHLVRRRGQEARLRCSPMKGHSHVYWYRQLPEEGLKFMVYLQKENIIDESGMPKERFSAEFPKEGPSILRIQQVVRGDSAAYFCASSPPGRNEQFFGPGTRLTVL.

The chain has TRBV2 and TRBJ2-2; D might be TRBD2 (5 bases). The germline gives CDR1 SNHLY, CDR2 FYNNEI. The V end was cut by 4 bases, the J end by 6 bases, with 12 bases between. CDR3 length: 14 residues. Here the CDR3 reads CASSVTLSAGELFF. The CDR3 nucleotides read TGTGCCAGCAGTGTAACCCTTAGCGCCGGGGAGCTGTTTTTT.

This clonotype came up many times. The V and J genes are TRBV29-1 and TRBJ2-1, with 7 bases fitting TRBD2. The germline V gene has CDR1 SQVTM and CDR2 ANQGSEA. V shed 5 bases, J shed 8 bases, and the junction held 6 bases outside the gene matches. The CDR3 is made up of 12 amino acids. For the CDR3, the DNA is TGCAGCGTTTCCAGCGGGGTCTATGAGCAGTTCTTC. It encodes CSVSSGVYEQFF.

Note on this clonotype: Sequence at one end of the junction differs from germline and may be a read error. V gene TRBV7-7 combines with J gene TRBJ2-5, with 9 bases lining up with TRBD1. This CDR3 comprises 13 residues. Germline CDR1 and CDR2: SSHAT and FNYEAQ (reference sequence). DNA for the CDR3: TGTGCTAGCAGCGCAGGGACAGGGGAGACCCAGTACTTC. Translating gives CASSAGTGETQYF.

This clonotype was seen a few times. This sequence joins TRBV20-1 and TRBJ1-6; D may be TRBD1 (5 bases). In germline, CDR1 is DFQATT, CDR2 SNEGSKA (reference sequence). V was shortened by 3 bases and J by 9 bases, with 18 bases between the two germline ends. The CDR3 covers 15 residues. CDR3 loop: CSASRENTGFSPLHF. The CDR3 nucleotides are TGCAGTGCTAGTCGGGAAAACACAGGTTTTTCACCCCTCCACTTT.

Only a few counts were recorded for this clonotype. The rearrangement links TRBV28 to TRBJ2-2; D gene ambiguous. This CDR3 region has 14 residues. Germline lookup yields CDR1 MDHEN and CDR2 SYDVKM. V was cut by 6 bases and J by 1 base, with 9 bases left in between. The CDR3 DNA is TGTGCCAGCAGCAATTTGCTGAACACCGGGGAGCTGTTTTTT. Its translation is CASSNLLNTGELFF.

This clonotype was counted ten times or more. Mismatch with germline at one junction end may stem from a read error. The CDR3 sequence: CSVVRDRDYDEQFF. CDR3 sequence (DNA): TGCAGCGTAGTTAGGGACAGGGACTACGATGAGCAGTTCTTC. V gene TRBV29-1 combines with J gene TRBJ2-1; TRBD1 matches at 9 bases. The CDR3 has 14 amino acids. In germline, CDR1 is SQVTM, CDR2 ANQGSEA.

This clonotype was observed at least ten times. The rearrangement uses TRBV7-8 and TRBJ2-3, with 8 positions matching TRBD2. With 5 bases clipped from V and 4 bases from J, the junction kept 11 bases outside the gene matches. Germline V gene sequence: CDR1 SGHVS, CDR2 FQNEAQ. The CDR3 runs to 16 residues. The CDR3 sequence: CASSPPLREGADTQYF. The CDR3 DNA follows: TGTGCCAGCAGCCCTCCCCTCCGGGAGGGCGCAGATACGCAGTATTTT.

This clonotype was found many times. This rearrangement joins TRBV29-1 to TRBJ2-5; D is unclear. V lost 3 bases and J 4 bases, leaving 3 bases between the germline ends. Looked up from germline, CDR1 is SQVTM and CDR2 is ANQGSEA. This CDR3 is built from 10 residues. The CDR3 region is CSVDSETQYF. CDR3 nucleotides: TGCAGCGTTGACTCAGAGACCCAGTACTTC.

This clonotype was detected a few times. The chain employs TRBV30 and TRBJ1-1, with D uncertain. Germline V lookup: CDR1 GTSNPN, CDR2 SVGIG (reference sequence). The CDR3 consists of 15 residues. Between the trimmed V and J ends, which lost 0 bases and 1 base, there was a span of 12 bases. The DNA for the CDR3 is TGTGCCTGGAGTGTAAACCGACTGAAGAACACTGAAGCTTTCTTT. It specifies CAWSVNRLKNTEAFF.

This clonotype was recorded at least ten times. The V call is TRBV24-1, the J call TRBJ2-5, with a possible D match to TRBD1 (6 bases). The V and J ends lost 1 base and 1 base respectively, with 9 bases between them. The CDR3 length is 15 residues. Germline V gene lookup returns CDR1 KGHDR and CDR2 SFDVKD. The CDR3 coding sequence is TGTGCCACCAGTGATTTTAAACAGGGCCAAGAGACCCAGTACTTC. Protein product: CATSDFKQGQETQYF.

At least ten counts were recorded for this clonotype. The genes are TRBV7-9 and TRBJ1-1; perhaps TRBD1 as D (6 bases). CDR1 SEHNR and CDR2 FQNEAQ come from the germline V gene (reference sequence). The CDR3 has 14 residues. V was clipped by 5 bases and J by 7 bases, with 17 bases between them. The CDR3 DNA is TGTGCCAGCAGCAGAACGACAGGCCTGCGTGAAGCTTTCTTT. Translated, it gives CASSRTTGLREAFF.

This sequence joins TRBV20-1 and TRBJ2-2; 9 positions match TRBD1. J lost 8 bases, V lost 2 bases, and 9 bases had no gene match. The CDR3 loop spans 15 amino acids. Germline-derived CDR1 and CDR2 are DFQATT and SNEGSKA (reference sequence). CDR3 coding DNA: TGCAGTGCTAGACTCACAGGGGGCGCTTGGGGGGAGCTGTTTTTT. It yields the protein CSARLTGGAWGELFF.

There are many counts of this clonotype. The chain employs TRBV29-1 and TRBJ2-1; 7 nucleotides agree with TRBD1. CDR1 is SQVTM and CDR2 is ANQGSEA in the germline V gene. Trimming took 8 bases from V and 0 from J; bases not matched to a gene: 10. This CDR3 is 15 amino acids long. CDR3 DNA: TGCAGCTTTTTCAGGGGGTCCCCCTCCTACAATGAGCAGTTCTTC. Translating it yields CSFFRGSPSYNEQFF.

A few counts support this clonotype. This chain's CDR3 is CSVAEGQEEETQYF. The CDR3 DNA sequence: TGCAGCGTTGCGGAGGGACAGGAAGAAGAGACCCAGTACTTC. The chain has TRBV29-1 and TRBJ2-5; the match to TRBD1 covers 8 bases. CDR3 size: 14 residues. After removal of 4 bases from V and 3 bases from J, the junction contained 7 bases not matched to a gene. The germline gives CDR1 SQVTM, CDR2 ANQGSEA.

The chain employs TRBV6-1 and TRBJ2-7, with TRBD2 matching 10 bases. The V segment lost 3 bases and the J segment 5 bases; nucleotides outside the gene matches: 1. This CDR3 comprises 13 residues. Germline CDR1 and CDR2: MNHNS and SASEGT. The CDR3: CASSDGLADEQYF. DNA for the CDR3: TGTGCCAGCAGTGACGGACTAGCGGACGAGCAGTACTTC.

This clonotype appeared a few times. The chain uses TRBV4-2 and TRBJ2-1; D is perhaps TRBD2 (6 bases). The CDR3 has 13 residues. CDR1 LGHNA and CDR2 YNFKEQ come from the germline V gene. V gave up 0 bases and J gave up 9 bases, with 9 bases separating them. CDR3 sequence reads: CASSQELGGEQFF. The CDR3 DNA reads as TGTGCCAGCAGCCAAGAGCTGGGGGGTGAGCAGTTCTTC.

This clonotype appeared many times. The chain links TRBV25-1 to TRBJ2-3; D possibly corresponds to TRBD1 (6 bases). From germline, CDR1 is MGHDK and CDR2 SYGVNS. V was clipped by 6 bases and J by 1 base, with 17 bases between them. CDR3 size: 16 residues. As DNA, the CDR3 is TGTGCCAGCAGAATTTCCGGGGCAGGGGGCACAGATACGCAGTATTTT. It specifies CASRISGAGGTDTQYF.

V is TRBV7-6 and J is TRBJ2-1; D is uncertain. The germline V gene has CDR1 SGHVS and CDR2 FNYEAQ. V was shortened by 5 bases and J by 7 bases, with 9 bases between the two germline ends. The CDR3 runs to 12 residues. The CDR3 coding sequence is TGTGCCAGCAGCCCCGCCGGGAATGAGCAGTTCTTC. Protein: CASSPAGNEQFF.

In its sample, this clonotype was seen a few times. V gene TRBV7-9 combines with J gene TRBJ2-3; the D gene is possibly TRBD1 (6 bases). Trimming pared 3 bases from V and 1 base from J, leaving 14 bases between. Germline V gene data show CDR1 as SEHNR and CDR2 as FQNEAQ (reference sequence). The CDR3 extends over 16 amino acids. CDR3 DNA: TGTGCCAGCAGCTTTTTACAGGGAGCAGGCACAGATACGCAGTATTTT. This encodes CASSFLQGAGTDTQYF.